This T cell receptor beta chain is from a study of T-cell reconstitution after alpha-beta-depleted transplantation in children. Unique molecular identifiers were incorporated during preparation of the TCRbeta library. In TCRdb, the PCR reads were re-called with MiXCR into one record per CDR3 protein. Among 500,000 or so distinct CDR3 sequences listed, roughly 10% were seen once. Study-level points and caveats: Some patients owed their high day-60 TCRbeta diversity to surviving recipient T cells and thymic progenitors. The study reportedly traced alpha-beta T cells about two months after transplant to several hundred expanded graft clones. Newly made T cells mostly supplied T-cell counts and diversity one year after transplant.

This clonotype was seen at least ten times. Its antigen is unknown. The sequenced sample was PBMCs, mostly from graft donor cells, obtained 180 days after TCRalphabeta/CD19-depleted stem cell transplant. This TCR was sampled from a female patient aged 2 to 10 who had a stem cell transplant for aplastic anemia, so the T cells may come from the graft donor.

This CDR3 is CSVEHSQGNEQFF. For the CDR3, the DNA is TGCAGCGTTGAACATTCGCAGGGTAATGAGCAGTTCTTC. This chain uses TRBV29-1 with TRBJ2-1, with TRBD1 as a possible D gene (5 bases). The CDR3 sequence is 13 residues long. With 2 bases removed from V and 7 bases from J, the gap between germline ends came to 12 bases. The germline gives CDR1 SQVTM, CDR2 ANQGSEA.